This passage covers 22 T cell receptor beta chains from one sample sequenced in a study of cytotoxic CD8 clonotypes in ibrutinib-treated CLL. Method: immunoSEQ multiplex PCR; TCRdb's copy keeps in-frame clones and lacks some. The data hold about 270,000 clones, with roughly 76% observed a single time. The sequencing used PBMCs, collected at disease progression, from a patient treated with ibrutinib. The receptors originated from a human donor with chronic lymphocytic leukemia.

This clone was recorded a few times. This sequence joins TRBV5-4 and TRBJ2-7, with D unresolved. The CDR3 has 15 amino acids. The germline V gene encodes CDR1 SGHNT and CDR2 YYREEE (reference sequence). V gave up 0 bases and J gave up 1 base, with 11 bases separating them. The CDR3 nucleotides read TGTGCCAGCAGCTTGGACCCCTCGGTTTCCTACGAGCAGTACTTC. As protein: CASSLDPSVSYEQYF.

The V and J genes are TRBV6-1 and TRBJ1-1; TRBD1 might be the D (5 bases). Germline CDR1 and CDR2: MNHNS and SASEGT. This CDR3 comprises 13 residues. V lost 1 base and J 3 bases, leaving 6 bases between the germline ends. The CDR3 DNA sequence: TGTGCCAGCAGTGAAGTGGGGGACACTGAAGCTTTCTTT. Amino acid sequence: CASSEVGDTEAFF.

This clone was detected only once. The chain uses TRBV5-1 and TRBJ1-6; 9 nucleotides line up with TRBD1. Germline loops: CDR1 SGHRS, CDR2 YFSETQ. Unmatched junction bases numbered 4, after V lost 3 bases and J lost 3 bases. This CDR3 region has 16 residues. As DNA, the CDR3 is TGCGCCAGCAGCTACCTGGGACAGGGCTATAATTCACCCCTCCACTTT. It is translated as CASSYLGQGYNSPLHF.

The CDR3 DNA follows: TGCGCCAGCAGCTTGGAGGGGGGCGTAATGGGCTCTGAAGCTTTCTTT. Amino acid sequence: CASSLEGGVMGSEAFF. The chain uses TRBV5-1 and TRBJ1-1; tentatively, D is TRBD1 (6 bases). The CDR3 loop spans 16 amino acids. From germline, CDR1 is SGHRS and CDR2 YFSETQ. V gave up 0 bases and J gave up 6 bases, with 18 bases separating them.

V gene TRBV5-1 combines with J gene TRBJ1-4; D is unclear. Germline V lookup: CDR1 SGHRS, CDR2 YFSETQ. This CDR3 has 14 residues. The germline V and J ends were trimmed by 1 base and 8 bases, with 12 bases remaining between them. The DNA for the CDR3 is TGCGCCAGCAGCTTGACGGCGGGCCAAGAAAAACTGTTTTTT. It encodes CASSLTAGQEKLFF.

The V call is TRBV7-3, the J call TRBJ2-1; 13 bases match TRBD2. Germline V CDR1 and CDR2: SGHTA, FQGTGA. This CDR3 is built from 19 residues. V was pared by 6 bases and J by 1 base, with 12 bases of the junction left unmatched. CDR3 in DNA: TGTGCCAGCAGTTCCGGACTAGCGGGGGTTCCCTCTTCCTACAATGAGCAGTTCTTC. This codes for CASSSGLAGVPSSYNEQFF.

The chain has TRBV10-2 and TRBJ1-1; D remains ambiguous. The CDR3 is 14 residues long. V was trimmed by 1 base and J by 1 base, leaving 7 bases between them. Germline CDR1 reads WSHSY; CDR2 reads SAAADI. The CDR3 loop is CASSEWGENTEAFF. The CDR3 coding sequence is TGCGCCAGCAGTGAGTGGGGAGAGAACACTGAAGCTTTCTTT.

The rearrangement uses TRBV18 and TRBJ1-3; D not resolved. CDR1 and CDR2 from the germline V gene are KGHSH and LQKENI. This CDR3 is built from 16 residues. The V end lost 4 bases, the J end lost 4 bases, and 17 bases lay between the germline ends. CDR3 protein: CASSRNPGKVGNTIYF. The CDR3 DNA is TGTGCCAGCTCACGGAATCCGGGTAAAGTGGGAAACACCATATATTTT. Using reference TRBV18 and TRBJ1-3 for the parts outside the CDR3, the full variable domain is NAGVMQNPRHLVRRRGQEARLRCSPMKGHSHVYWYRQLPEEGLKFMVYLQKENIIDESGMPKERFSAEFPKEGPSILRIQQVVRGDSAAYFCASSRNPGKVGNTIYFGEGSWLTVV.

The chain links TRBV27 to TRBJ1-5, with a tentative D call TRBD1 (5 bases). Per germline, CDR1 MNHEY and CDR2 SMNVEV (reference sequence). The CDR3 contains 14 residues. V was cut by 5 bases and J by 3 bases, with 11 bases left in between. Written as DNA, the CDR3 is TGTGCCAGCAGTCCGGGGGGACTCAATCAGCCCCAGCATTTT. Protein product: CASSPGGLNQPQHF.

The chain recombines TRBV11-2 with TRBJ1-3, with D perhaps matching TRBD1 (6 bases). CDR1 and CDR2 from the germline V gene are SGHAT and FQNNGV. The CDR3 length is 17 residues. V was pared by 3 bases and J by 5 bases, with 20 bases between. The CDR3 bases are TGTGCCAGCAGCTTCGCTACCTGGCCCACAGGGAGAAACACCATATATTTT. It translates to CASSFATWPTGRNTIYF.

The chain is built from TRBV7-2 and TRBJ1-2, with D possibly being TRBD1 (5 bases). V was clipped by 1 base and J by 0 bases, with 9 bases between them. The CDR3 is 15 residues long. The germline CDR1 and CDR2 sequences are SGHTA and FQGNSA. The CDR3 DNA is TGTGCCAGCAGCTTAGAGACAGCAACTAACTATGGCTACACCTTC. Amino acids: CASSLETATNYGYTF.

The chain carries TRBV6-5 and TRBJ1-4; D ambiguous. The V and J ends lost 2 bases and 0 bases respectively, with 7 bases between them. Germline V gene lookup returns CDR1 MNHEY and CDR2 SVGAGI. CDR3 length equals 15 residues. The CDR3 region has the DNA TGTGCCAGCAGTTACGGACCAGCAACTAATGAAAAACTGTTTTTT. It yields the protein CASSYGPATNEKLFF.

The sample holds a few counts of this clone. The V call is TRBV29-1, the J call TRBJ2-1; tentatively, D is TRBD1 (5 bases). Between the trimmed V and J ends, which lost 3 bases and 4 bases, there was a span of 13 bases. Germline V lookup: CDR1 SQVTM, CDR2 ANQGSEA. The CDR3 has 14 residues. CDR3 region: CSVDIRQKYNEQFF. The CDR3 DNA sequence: TGCAGCGTTGATATCCGACAGAAGTACAATGAGCAGTTCTTC.

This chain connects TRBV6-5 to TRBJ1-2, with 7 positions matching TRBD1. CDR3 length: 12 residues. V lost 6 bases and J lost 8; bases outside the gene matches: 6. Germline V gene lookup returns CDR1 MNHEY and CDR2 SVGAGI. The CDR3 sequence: CASRTRQGGYTF. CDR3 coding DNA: TGTGCCAGCAGGACTCGACAGGGAGGCTACACCTTC.

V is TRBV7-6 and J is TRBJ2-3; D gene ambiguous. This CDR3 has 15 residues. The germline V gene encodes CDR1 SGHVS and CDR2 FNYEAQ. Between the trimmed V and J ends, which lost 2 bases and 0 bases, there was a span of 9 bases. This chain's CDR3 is CASSLPPGSTDTQYF. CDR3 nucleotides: TGTGCCAGCAGCTTACCCCCCGGGAGCACAGATACGCAGTATTTT. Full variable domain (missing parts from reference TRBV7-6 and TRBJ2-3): GAGVSQSPRYKVTKRGQDVALRCDPISGHVSLYWYRQALGQGPEFLTYFNYEAQQDKSGLPNDRFSAERPEGSISTLTIQRTEQRDSAMYRCASSLPPGSTDTQYFGPGTRLTVL.

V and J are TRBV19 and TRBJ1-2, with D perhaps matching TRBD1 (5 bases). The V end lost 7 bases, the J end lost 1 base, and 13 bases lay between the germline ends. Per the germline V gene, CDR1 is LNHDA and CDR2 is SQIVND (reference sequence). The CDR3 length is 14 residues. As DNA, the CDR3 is TGTGCCAGTATTAAGGGACGGGGTAACTATGGCTACACCTTC. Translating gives CASIKGRGNYGYTF.

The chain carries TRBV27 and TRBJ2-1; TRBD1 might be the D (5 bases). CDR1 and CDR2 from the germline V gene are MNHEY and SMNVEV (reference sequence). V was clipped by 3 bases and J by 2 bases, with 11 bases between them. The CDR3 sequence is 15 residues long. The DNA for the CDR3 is TGTGCCAGCAGTTTCTTGGAGACAGCCTACAATGAGCAGTTCTTC. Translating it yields CASSFLETAYNEQFF.

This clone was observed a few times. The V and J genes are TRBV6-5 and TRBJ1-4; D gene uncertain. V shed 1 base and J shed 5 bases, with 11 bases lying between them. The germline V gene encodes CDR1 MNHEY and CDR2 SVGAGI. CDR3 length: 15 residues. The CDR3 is CASSYYRGPNEKLFF. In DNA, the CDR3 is TGTGCCAGCAGTTACTACCGCGGACCCAATGAAAAACTGTTTTTT.

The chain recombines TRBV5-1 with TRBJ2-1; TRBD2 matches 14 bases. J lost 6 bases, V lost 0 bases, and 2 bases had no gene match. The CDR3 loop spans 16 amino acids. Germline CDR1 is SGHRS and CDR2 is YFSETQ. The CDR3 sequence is CASSLEGLAGVNEQFF. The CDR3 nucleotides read TGCGCCAGCAGCTTGGAGGGACTAGCGGGAGTCAATGAGCAGTTCTTC.

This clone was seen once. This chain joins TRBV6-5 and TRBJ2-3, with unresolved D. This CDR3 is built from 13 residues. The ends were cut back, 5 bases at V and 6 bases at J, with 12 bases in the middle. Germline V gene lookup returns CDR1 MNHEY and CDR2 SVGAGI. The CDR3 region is CASSASVGDTQYF. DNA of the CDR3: TGTGCCAGCAGTGCATCTGTTGGGGATACGCAGTATTTT.

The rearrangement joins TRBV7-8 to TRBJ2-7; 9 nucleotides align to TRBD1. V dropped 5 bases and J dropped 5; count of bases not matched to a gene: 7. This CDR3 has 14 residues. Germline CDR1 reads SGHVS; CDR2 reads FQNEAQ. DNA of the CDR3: TGTGCCAGCAGCCGTACAGGGGGCATCCACGAGCAGTACTTC. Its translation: CASSRTGGIHEQYF.

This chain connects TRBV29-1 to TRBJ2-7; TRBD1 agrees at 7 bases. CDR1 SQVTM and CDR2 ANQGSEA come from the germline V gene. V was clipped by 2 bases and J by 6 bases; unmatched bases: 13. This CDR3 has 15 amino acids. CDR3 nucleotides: TGCAGCGTTGAACTCGATTCGGAGAGGGGGCTCGAGCAGTACTTC. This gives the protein CSVELDSERGLEQYF.